A single sample gave rise to the 18 T cell receptor beta chains below, sequenced in a study of OX40 agonist ivuxolimab in advanced cancers. The method was the immunoSEQ multiplex PCR assay. Drawn from immuneACCESS, this table holds only the in-frame rearrangements with V and J called that TCRdb kept. Clones are partly lost; checked studies trace under half to an unresolved V gene and leave the rest unexplained. Within this sample are some 30,000 clones, with approximately 92% of them counted one time only. The ten largest clones add up to about 33% of the sample. The specimen comprised CD4+ or CD8+ T cells sorted from blood, sampled in a trial of the OX40 agonist ivuxolimab. All receptors come from an adult with an advanced solid tumor such as melanoma, head and neck, liver or kidney cancer.

V gene TRBV30 combines with J gene TRBJ2-1; TRBD2 aligns across 11 bases. This CDR3 is 15 amino acids long. Trimming at V came to 1 base and at J to 7 bases, leaving 6 bases not matched to a gene. Germline CDR1 is GTSNPN and CDR2 is SVGIG (reference sequence). CDR3 protein: CAWSELAGELNEQFF. CDR3 sequence (DNA): TGTGCCTGGAGTGAACTAGCGGGAGAGTTGAATGAGCAGTTCTTC.

The CDR3 region is CASSLDRWLAATGELFF. The CDR3 nucleotides read TGTGCCAGCAGCTTAGATAGGTGGCTAGCGGCCACCGGGGAGCTGTTTTTT. The chain links TRBV7-2 to TRBJ2-2, with 7 bases that match TRBD2. Losses at the gene ends were 1 base for V and 4 bases for J; bases not matched to a gene: 9. The CDR3 sequence is 17 residues long. CDR1 and CDR2 (germline): SGHTA, FQGNSA.

V usage is TRBV11-2 and J usage is TRBJ2-1; TRBD2 agrees at 10 bases. The CDR3 has 16 amino acids. CDR1 SGHAT and CDR2 FQNNGV come from the germline V gene. V lost 5 bases and J lost 3; bases outside the gene matches: 7. The CDR3 here is CASSPETSGVYNEQFF. DNA of the CDR3: TGTGCCAGCAGCCCCGAAACTAGCGGGGTCTACAATGAGCAGTTCTTC.

The V call is TRBV6-5, the J call TRBJ2-7; 11 bases are shared with TRBD2. This CDR3 is 15 amino acids long. V trimming: 6 bases; J trimming: 2 bases; junction bases outside the gene matches: 6. Germline CDR1 MNHEY, CDR2 SVGAGI. The CDR3 DNA is TGTGCCAGCAGCGAGGGACTAGCGGTAACCTACGAGCAGTACTTC. Translated, it gives CASSEGLAVTYEQYF.

The gene calls are TRBV10-1 and TRBJ2-2, with TRBD2 as a possible D gene (5 bases). CDR3 length equals 15 residues. Trimming took off 3 bases at V and 3 bases at J, with 11 bases between the two ends. CDR1 and CDR2 (germline): WNHNN, SYGVQD (reference sequence). The CDR3, as DNA: TGCGCCAGCAGTGACAGCCACGGGGACACCGGGGAGCTGTTTTTT. Its translation: CASSDSHGDTGELFF.

The J gene is TRBJ1-2, the V gene TRBV10-3; 7 positions match TRBD1. The CDR3 totals 15 residues. Germline CDR1 is ENHRY and CDR2 is SYGVKD. J gave up 2 bases and V 5 bases, and 8 bases lay outside the gene matches. CDR3 in DNA: TGTGCCATCAGTCTCACCGGGACAGCGAACTATGGCTACACCTTC. Residues: CAISLTGTANYGYTF.

The chain uses TRBV9 and TRBJ2-2, with TRBD2 matching 14 bases. The CDR3 consists of 20 residues. Germline V lookup: CDR1 SGDLS, CDR2 YYNGEE. After removal of 1 base from V and 6 bases from J, the junction contained 14 bases not matched to a gene. The chain's CDR3 is CASSVPKAGLAGVSPGELFF. The DNA for the CDR3 is TGTGCCAGCAGCGTACCCAAAGCGGGACTAGCGGGAGTCAGCCCCGGGGAGCTGTTTTTT.

This chain joins TRBV6-5 and TRBJ1-1; the D is unclear. The CDR3 sequence is 12 residues long. Germline assignment: CDR1 MNHEY and CDR2 SVGAGI. With 7 bases removed from V and 5 bases from J, the gap between germline ends came to 11 bases. The CDR3 region is CASKAGVTEAFF. CDR3 bases: TGTGCCAGCAAGGCGGGAGTGACTGAAGCTTTCTTT.

The chain has TRBV28 and TRBJ2-6; no reliable D call. V shed 5 bases and J shed 3 bases, with 8 bases lying between them. Germline CDR1 MDHEN, CDR2 SYDVKM. The CDR3 has 14 amino acids. This CDR3 reads CASSLQDGANVLTF. CDR3 DNA: TGTGCCAGCAGTCTCCAGGATGGGGCCAACGTCCTGACTTTC. Supplemented by reference TRBV28 and TRBJ2-6, the full variable domain reads DVKVTQSSRYLVKRTGEKVFLECVQDMDHENMFWYRQDPGLGLRLIYFSYDVKMKEKGDIPEGYSVSREKKERFSLILESASTNQTSMYLCASSLQDGANVLTFGAGSRLTVL.

This clone is categorized as medium-sized (0.01 to 0.1%). The chain combines TRBV7-3 with TRBJ1-3; the D is unclear. Germline values: CDR1 SGHTA, CDR2 FQGTGA. V was cut by 4 bases and J by 0 bases, with 10 bases left in between. This CDR3 is built from 15 residues. DNA of the CDR3: TGTGCCAGCAGCTCGGACCCGAGCTCTGGAAACACCATATATTTT. It translates to CASSSDPSSGNTIYF.

This chain joins TRBV28 and TRBJ1-2; D unresolved. The V end lost 7 bases, the J end lost 4 bases, and 19 bases lay between the germline ends. The CDR3 runs 15 residues. Germline values: CDR1 MDHEN, CDR2 SYDVKM. Written as DNA, the CDR3 is TGTGCCAGCACCCTTGCTCGGGCTCACGGCTATGGCTACACCTTC. Translated, it gives CASTLARAHGYGYTF.

This chain uses TRBV5-1 with TRBJ1-2; D call uncertain. The CDR3 length is 15 residues. Germline-derived CDR1 and CDR2 are SGHRS and YFSETQ. Trimming shortened V by 0 bases and J by 8 bases, and 17 bases separated the two germline ends. The CDR3 DNA reads as TGCGCCAGCAGCTTGGTCGGAGGGTTGGCGGAAGGCTACACCTTC. Translation: CASSLVGGLAEGYTF. Combining the CDR3 with reference TRBV5-1 and TRBJ1-2 gives the whole variable domain KAGVTQTPRYLIKTRGQQVTLSCSPISGHRSVSWYQQTPGQGLQFLFEYFSETQRNKGNFPGRFSGRQFSNSRSEMNVSTLELGDSALYLCASSLVGGLAEGYTFGSGTRLTVV.

The V call is TRBV4-3, the J call TRBJ2-7; a weak D match, TRBD2 (6 bases). Germline assignment: CDR1 LGHNA and CDR2 YSLEER. V was shortened by 3 bases and J by 0 bases, with 12 bases between the two germline ends. This CDR3 spans 15 amino acids. CDR3 in amino acids: CASSHARDFSYEQYF. In nucleotides, the CDR3 is TGCGCCAGCAGCCACGCTAGGGACTTCTCCTACGAGCAGTACTTC.

J is TRBJ2-7 and V is TRBV28, with 14 positions matching TRBD2. The V segment lost 7 bases and the J segment 8 bases; nucleotides outside the gene matches: 13. Germline loops: CDR1 MDHEN, CDR2 SYDVKM. This CDR3 region has 16 residues. CDR3 bases: TGTGCCAGCACCCCGGGGGCAGGGACTAGCGGGAGTCAGCAGTACTTC. As protein: CASTPGAGTSGSQQYF. The full variable domain, completed using reference TRBV28 and TRBJ2-7, is DVKVTQSSRYLVKRTGEKVFLECVQDMDHENMFWYRQDPGLGLRLIYFSYDVKMKEKGDIPEGYSVSREKKERFSLILESASTNQTSMYLCASTPGAGTSGSQQYFGPGTRLTVT.

The CDR3 nucleotides read TGTGCAACAGCAGAGGCCAGGGTTAGCAATCAGCCCCAGCATTTT. It yields the protein CATAEARVSNQPQHF. J is TRBJ1-5 and V is TRBV6-5; tentative D call: TRBD1 (5 bases). Germline CDR1 MNHEY, CDR2 SVGAGI. CDR3 length equals 15 residues.

With respect to this clone: No DNA is shown, since the ends of the CDR3 on it are uncertain; the CDR3 is the one TCRdb lists. V usage is TRBV11-2 and J usage is TRBJ1-1. Germline assignment: CDR1 SGHAT and CDR2 FQNNGV. Including both end residues, the CDR3 is 17 amino acids long. The chain's CDR3 is CASSFLWRGRVKAEAFF.

V gene TRBV11-2 combines with J gene TRBJ2-5; possibly TRBD1 for D (6 bases). CDR3 length: 17 amino acids. With 0 bases removed from V and 3 bases from J, the gap between germline ends came to 17 bases. CDR1 is SGHAT, CDR2 FQNNGV, per germline. Here the CDR3 reads CASSLEAHRVREETQYF. The CDR3 region has the DNA TGTGCCAGCAGCTTAGAGGCCCACAGGGTAAGGGAAGAGACCCAGTACTTC.

The chain carries TRBV7-2 and TRBJ2-3, with 9 nucleotides matching TRBD2. The CDR3 is made up of 16 amino acids. V trimming: 4 bases; J trimming: 7 bases; junction bases outside the gene matches: 12. CDR1 SGHTA and CDR2 FQGNSA come from the germline V gene. The CDR3 spells CASSSGLGTSRHTQYF. CDR3 in DNA: TGTGCCAGCAGCTCTGGGCTCGGGACTAGCCGGCATACGCAGTATTTT. The variable domain in full, completed from reference TRBV7-2 and TRBJ2-3, reads GAGVSQSPSNKVTEKGKDVELRCDPISGHTALYWYRQSLGQGLEFLIYFQGNSAPDKSGLPSDRFSAERTGGSVSTLTIQRTQQEDSAVYLCASSSGLGTSRHTQYFGPGTRLTVL.